This entry describes one T cell receptor (beta chain). V gave up 8 bases and J gave up 3 bases, with 4 bases separating them. Germline CDR1 LNHDA, CDR2 SQIVND (reference sequence). The CDR3 has 11 amino acids. This specimen comes from a study of T cell responses to AZD1222 COVID-19 vaccine. The assay was immunoSEQ multiplex PCR, and TCRdb's table has in-frame clones only and misses some. The table records fewer than 110,000 clones, over 80% of them present only once. The sequence derives from an adult who received the AZD1222 COVID-19 vaccine. The chain uses TRBV19 and TRBJ2-2, with no clear D. Here the sequenced sample was peripheral blood, taken 28 days after the second AZD1222 dose. The CDR3 reads CASGYTGELFF. CDR3 in DNA: TGTGCCAGTGGCTACACCGGGGAGCTGTTTTTT. Looking up the rest from reference TRBV19 and TRBJ2-2 gives the full variable domain: DGGITQSPKYLFRKEGQNVTLSCEQNLNHDAMYWYRQDPGQGLRLIYYSQIVNDFQKGDIAEGYSVSREKKESFPLTVTSAQKNPTAFYLCASGYTGELFFGEGSRLTVL.